A single sample gave rise to the 25 T cell receptor beta chains below, sequenced in a study of human T cells and chemical hapten exposure. A single record per CDR3 protein comes from TCRdb applying MiXCR to the RACE reads. The table has about 190,000 distinct CDR3 sequences, 24% seen once. The time point is: patch test 3, about 24 weeks after DPC sensitization. The sample's treatment: therapeutic diphenylcyclopropenone sensitization with weekly scalp DPC. The sequencing here drew on whole blood, taken in connection with sensitization to the hapten diphenylcyclopropenone (DPC). These receptors were collected from a middle-aged woman with alopecia areata. Some clones in this sample may be carry-over from other donors' samples.

The chain employs TRBV7-2 and TRBJ2-5; tentative D call: TRBD2 (5 bases). Looked up from germline, CDR1 is SGHTA and CDR2 is FQGNSA. V gave up 1 base and J gave up 5 bases, with 14 bases separating them. The CDR3 runs 15 residues. The CDR3 DNA reads TGTGCCAGCAGCTTAGTTCGGGGTATAGGCGAGACCCAGTACTTC. It encodes CASSLVRGIGETQYF.

The chain joins TRBV6-1 to TRBJ1-4; D uncertain. There are 13 residues in the CDR3. Trimming pared 8 bases from V and 3 bases from J, leaving 10 bases between. CDR1 and CDR2 from the germline V gene are MNHNS and SASEGT. The CDR3 DNA reads as TGTGCCAGCTTAGGGCCTCCTAATGAAAAACTGTTTTTT. Translation: CASLGPPNEKLFF.

The chain has TRBV2 and TRBJ2-3; possible D gene TRBD1, 7 bases. Trimming left V 1 base short and J 2 bases short, with 16 bases between. The CDR3 is 17 residues long. Germline-derived CDR1 and CDR2 are SNHLY and FYNNEI. The CDR3 DNA sequence: TGTGCCAGCAGTGAAGAGGCCTCCAGGGGGGCCACAGATACGCAGTATTTT. It encodes CASSEEASRGATDTQYF.

The V and J genes are TRBV20-1 and TRBJ1-5; a weak D match, TRBD1 (5 bases). CDR1 DFQATT and CDR2 SNEGSKA come from the germline V gene (reference sequence). V dropped 6 bases and J dropped 1 base, with 19 bases sitting between them. The CDR3 length is 16 residues. The CDR3 region is CSASTLAGLSNQPQHF. The CDR3 DNA sequence: TGCAGTGCCTCTACGCTGGCAGGGTTAAGCAATCAGCCCCAGCATTTT.

The chain employs TRBV7-2 and TRBJ1-1; D may be TRBD1 (5 bases). With 6 bases removed from V and 0 bases from J, the gap between germline ends came to 17 bases. Germline V lookup: CDR1 SGHTA, CDR2 FQGNSA. The CDR3 consists of 16 residues. CDR3 sequence: CASRGDRLLLNTEAFF. The DNA of the CDR3 is TGTGCCAGCAGGGGCGACAGACTCCTATTGAACACTGAAGCTTTCTTT.

The chain carries TRBV21-1 and TRBJ2-1; no check of the table's D call, TRBD2, against the DNA was made. TRBV21-1 is marked as a pseudogene. The CDR3 extends over 16 amino acids. The CDR3 loop reads CASSIGRLAGPEEQFF. CDR3 coding DNA: TGTGCCAGCAGCATCGGCCGACTAGCGGGCCCGGAGGAGCAGTTCTTC.

The chain is built from TRBV5-1 and TRBJ1-1; the D gene is possibly TRBD1 (5 bases). Between the trimmed V and J ends, which lost 3 bases and 7 bases, there was a span of 13 bases. CDR3 size: 13 residues. Germline V gives CDR1 SGHRS, CDR2 YFSETQ. CDR3: CASSSQDASEAFF. CDR3 bases: TGCGCCAGCAGCTCACAGGATGCGAGTGAAGCTTTCTTT.

V is TRBV28 and J is TRBJ2-7; the D is unclear. CDR1 and CDR2 (germline): MDHEN, SYDVKM. V lost 1 base to trimming and J lost 2 bases, with 15 bases between them. CDR3 size: 16 residues. The CDR3 spells CASSLSGYQYPYEQYF. CDR3 nucleotides: TGTGCCAGCAGTTTATCTGGCTACCAATACCCCTACGAGCAGTACTTC.

The rearrangement links TRBV6-5 to TRBJ1-1; D is undetermined. Germline CDR1 reads MNHEY; CDR2 reads SVGAGI. The CDR3 contains 16 residues. Trimming stripped 3 bases from V and 0 bases from J, with 14 bases between. CDR3 region: CASSYISGRLNTEAFF. As DNA, the CDR3 is TGTGCCAGCAGTTATATTTCGGGCAGGTTGAACACTGAAGCTTTCTTT.

This chain uses TRBV5-6 with TRBJ1-2; no definite D call. The germline gives CDR1 SGHDT, CDR2 YYEEEE. The V and J ends lost 2 bases and 4 bases respectively, with 9 bases between them. The CDR3 loop spans 13 amino acids. CDR3 amino acids: CASSFRNSYGYTF. CDR3 DNA: TGTGCCAGCAGCTTTCGGAACAGCTATGGCTACACCTTC. Combining the CDR3 with reference TRBV5-6 and TRBJ1-2 gives the whole variable domain DAGVTQSPTHLIKTRGQQVTLRCSPKSGHDTVSWYQQALGQGPQFIFQYYEEEERQRGNFPDRFSGHQFPNYSSELNVNALLLGDSALYLCASSFRNSYGYTFGSGTRLTVV.

This clonotype was counted a single time. The chain recombines TRBV28 with TRBJ2-7; 7 bases map to TRBD1. V lost 6 bases and J lost 4; bases outside the gene matches: 15. Germline CDR1 MDHEN, CDR2 SYDVKM. CDR3 size: 16 residues. The CDR3 nucleotides are TGTGCCAGCAGGTTTGGTCGGACAGGTCCCAGGTACGAGCAGTACTTC. Its protein is CASRFGRTGPRYEQYF.

This clonotype was counted between two and nine times. This chain joins TRBV29-1 and TRBJ2-3, with D perhaps TRBD1 (5 bases). CDR1 and CDR2 from the germline V gene are SQVTM and ANQGSEA. The CDR3 covers 13 residues. The ends were cut back, 0 bases at V and 5 bases at J, with 9 bases in the middle. DNA for the CDR3: TGCAGCGTTGAAGATGGGGCAGTAGATACGCAGTATTTT. Translating gives CSVEDGAVDTQYF.

This clonotype was detected a few times. CDR3: CSARQAVNFF. CDR3 nucleotide sequence: TGCAGTGCCAGACAGGCGGTAAACTTCTTC. The V and J genes are TRBV20-1 and TRBJ2-1; D possibly corresponds to TRBD1 (6 bases). The CDR3 extends over 10 amino acids. Per germline, CDR1 DFQATT and CDR2 SNEGSKA (reference sequence). V gave up 6 bases and J gave up 16 bases, with 16 bases separating them.

The rearrangement uses TRBV7-2 and TRBJ2-1; TRBD2 matches 10 bases. The CDR3 loop spans 14 amino acids. Trimming cost V 1 base and J 9 bases; bases outside gene matches: 3. CDR1 SGHTA and CDR2 FQGNSA come from the germline V gene. CDR3 loop: CASSLGGLATEQFF. The DNA for the CDR3 is TGTGCCAGCAGCTTAGGGGGACTAGCGACTGAGCAGTTCTTC.

Ten or more counts support this clonotype. The V and J genes are TRBV11-2 and TRBJ2-3; D remains ambiguous. The CDR3 has 13 residues. Germline V CDR1 and CDR2: SGHAT, FQNNGV. Trimming took 5 bases from V and 0 from J, leaving 6 bases between them. This chain's CDR3 is CASSPPSTDTQYF. CDR3 in DNA: TGTGCCAGCAGCCCCCCTAGCACAGATACGCAGTATTTT.

The V call is TRBV29-1, the J call TRBJ2-5, with 9 bases that match TRBD1. J was trimmed by 5 bases and V by 6 bases; bases with no gene match: 13. CDR1 and CDR2 (germline): SQVTM, ANQGSEA. The CDR3 has 15 amino acids. CDR3 amino acids: CSVGGRGQGGETQYF. CDR3 DNA sequence: TGCAGCGTAGGAGGAAGGGGACAGGGTGGGGAGACCCAGTACTTC.

This clonotype showed up just a few times. The J gene is TRBJ2-3, the V gene TRBV2, with a tentative D call TRBD2 (5 bases). With 8 bases removed from V and 6 bases from J, the gap between germline ends came to 9 bases. This CDR3 has 11 amino acids. Per the germline V gene, CDR1 is SNHLY and CDR2 is FYNNEI. The CDR3 sequence is CASASYDTQYF. DNA of the CDR3: TGTGCCAGCGCTAGCTACGATACGCAGTATTTT.

The chain combines TRBV20-1 with TRBJ2-1, with D unresolved. V was cut by 5 bases and J by 8 bases, with 16 bases left in between. In germline, CDR1 is DFQATT, CDR2 SNEGSKA (reference sequence). The CDR3 is 13 residues long. The CDR3 DNA reads TGCAGTGCTCCCCGAGGCGGTGGGGATGAGCAGTTCTTC. Its protein product is CSAPRGGGDEQFF.

CDR3 DNA sequence: TGTGCCAGCACGGGGGGTTTAAGGGCTGAAGCTTTCTTT. This encodes CASTGGLRAEAFF. This chain uses TRBV28 with TRBJ1-1; perhaps TRBD1 as D (5 bases). CDR1 and CDR2 from the germline V gene are MDHEN and SYDVKM. V was pared by 7 bases and J by 6 bases, with 15 bases between. The CDR3 spans 13 residues.

This clonotype was observed a few times. This chain links TRBV6-6 with TRBJ2-7, with D perhaps matching TRBD1 (6 bases). V lost 3 bases to trimming and J lost 2 bases, with 11 bases between them. CDR3 length equals 14 residues. CDR1 MNHNY and CDR2 SVGAGI come from the germline V gene (reference sequence). CDR3 loop: CASSYQGTTYEQYF. In DNA, the CDR3 is TGTGCCAGCAGTTATCAGGGGACCACCTACGAGCAGTACTTC.

V usage is TRBV29-1 and J usage is TRBJ2-3, with TRBD2 as a possible D gene (5 bases). V lost 4 bases, J lost 2 bases, and 16 bases lay in between. The CDR3 loop spans 15 amino acids. Germline CDR1 and CDR2: SQVTM and ANQGSEA. In DNA, the CDR3 is TGCAGCGTTGGAAGCAGCGGATCTTTCACAGATACGCAGTATTTT. Residues: CSVGSSGSFTDTQYF.

The chain carries TRBV6-5 and TRBJ2-1; D remains unclear. V gave up 2 bases and J gave up 10 bases, with 9 bases separating them. Germline V gene sequence: CDR1 MNHEY, CDR2 SVGAGI. The CDR3 length is 12 residues. The CDR3 loop is CASSYRWGEQFF. DNA of the CDR3: TGTGCCAGCAGTTACAGATGGGGAGAGCAGTTCTTC.

In its sample, this clonotype was seen once. V is TRBV28 and J is TRBJ2-7, with D maybe TRBD1 (5 bases). V lost 2 bases to trimming and J lost 3 bases, with 11 bases between them. Germline CDR1 reads MDHEN; CDR2 reads SYDVKM. The CDR3 spans 14 residues. CDR3 in amino acids: CASSLPHRHYEQYF. DNA of the CDR3: TGTGCCAGCAGTTTACCCCACAGGCACTACGAGCAGTACTTC.

The chain joins TRBV29-1 to TRBJ1-1; D not resolved. Germline-derived CDR1 and CDR2 are SQVTM and ANQGSEA. V lost 4 bases, J lost 0 bases, and 3 bases lay in between. The CDR3 has 11 amino acids. This chain's CDR3 is CSVVMNTEAFF. The CDR3, as DNA: TGCAGCGTTGTAATGAACACTGAAGCTTTCTTT.

This clonotype was counted between two and nine times. This rearrangement joins TRBV28 to TRBJ1-2, with D uncertain. Germline V CDR1 and CDR2: MDHEN, SYDVKM. With 6 bases removed from V and 8 bases from J, the gap between germline ends came to 22 bases. CDR3 length equals 15 residues. The CDR3 sequence: CASSPWGTGLTGYTF. The CDR3 coding sequence is TGTGCCAGCAGCCCCTGGGGAACGGGCCTAACGGGCTACACCTTC.